This T cell receptor beta chain was observed in a study of shared clonotypes between healthy human individuals. Looking at the study overall: Plates per donor: three CD4 naive, three CD4 memory, two CD8 naive, one CD8 memory.

Sorted-subset replicate PCR reactions were performed with roughly 200 ng DNA, corresponding to roughly 30,000 T cell genomes. Data came from immunoSEQ multiplex PCR; TCRdb stores just in-frame clones and leaves some out. The sample includes millions of clones, more than 85% seen only once; the top ten take about 0.39%. From CD4+ cells came CD45RA+ naive and CD45RA-negative memory subsets. The sequenced material came from naive CD4+ T cells from PBMCs. Subset meaning: CD45RA+ positively selected. The clonotype was recovered from a man aged 18 to 30 in good health. Some clones in this sample may be carry-over from other donors' samples.

CDR3: CASSYGLGSTDTQYF. The DNA of the CDR3 is TGTGCCAGCAGCTACGGATTGGGTAGCACAGATACGCAGTATTTT. V is TRBV7-9 and J is TRBJ2-3, with D hard to call. Germline values: CDR1 SEHNR, CDR2 FQNEAQ (reference sequence). CDR3 length: 15 residues. Trimming pared 4 bases from V and 0 bases from J, leaving 11 bases between.